This TCR beta chain was sequenced in a study of beta chain features in type 1 diabetes. Findings of the study overall: Shortening of TCRB CDR3s, moderate but significant, appeared in all four CD4+ subsets of Type 1 diabetes patients. The naive, central memory and Treg TCRB repertoires of patients appeared to be more similar to one another than those of healthy donors.

Sequenced material consisted of expressed TCRB transcripts (all of the isolated RNA was reverse transcribed). This table comes from immunoSEQ multiplex PCR, and its TCRdb copy is limited to in-frame clones, with some not included. The data contain 500,000 to 650,000 clones, around 12% of them seen just once; the ten biggest clones take up about 0.11%. The ends were cut back, 0 bases at V and 1 base at J, with 7 bases in the middle. This CDR3 has 14 amino acids. Germline values: CDR1 SGHNT, CDR2 YYREEE (reference sequence). Note on this clone: Its antigen is as yet unknown. The same CDR3 can be traced to other DNA sequences in this sample.

Donors underwent one heparinised blood draw, 100 to 150 mL on average. CD4+ cells of the naive, central memory, regulatory and stem cell-like memory types were sorted via CD45RO/CCR7/CD25/CD127/CD95/CD27. Input material: naive CD4+ T cells from blood. The V gene is TRBV5-4, the J gene TRBJ1-1; D unclear. This sequence was found in a man under 40 with type 1 diabetes. CDR3 residues: CASSLGGANTEAFF. The CDR3 DNA follows: TGTGCCAGCAGCTTGGGGGGAGCGAACACTGAAGCTTTCTTT.